This TCR beta chain originates from a study of T cells in Graves' hyperthyroidism and ophthalmopathy. Study results and limitations: The model foresaw ophthalmopathy a median about 6.5 months prior to onset.

RNA transcripts provided the source from which TCR beta CDR3 regions were amplified. RT-PCR in the first round (using the HTBI primer set) targeted the TCR CDR3. TCRdb redid the calling of the multiplex PCR reads with MiXCR, one entry per CDR3 protein. The sample lists a few hundred thousand distinct CDR3 sequences, approximately 44% seen once, with roughly 8.2% in the top ten. With respect to this clonotype: Its antigen is not identified.

Graves' hyperthyroidism was deemed stable absent ophthalmopathy progression within 18 months. These patients, aged 18 to 65, had recently diagnosed hyperthyroidism lasting under 2 months. Lactation, pregnancy, other autoimmune disease or uncontrolled infection led to exclusion of patients. The ends were cut back, 6 bases at V and 2 bases at J, with 20 bases in the middle. CDR1 is SGHVS, CDR2 FQNEAQ, per germline. The CDR3 runs to 16 residues. The chain is built from TRBV7-8 and TRBJ2-7; the D gene is possibly TRBD2 (6 bases). The sequenced material came from peripheral blood or thyroid tissue (not recorded which). This TCR was recovered from a woman aged 18-35 years with Graves' hyperthyroidism. This chain's CDR3 is CASSALSPSETYEQYF. The DNA for the CDR3 is TGTGCCAGCAGTGCCCTTAGCCCTAGCGAGACCTACGAGCAGTACTTC.